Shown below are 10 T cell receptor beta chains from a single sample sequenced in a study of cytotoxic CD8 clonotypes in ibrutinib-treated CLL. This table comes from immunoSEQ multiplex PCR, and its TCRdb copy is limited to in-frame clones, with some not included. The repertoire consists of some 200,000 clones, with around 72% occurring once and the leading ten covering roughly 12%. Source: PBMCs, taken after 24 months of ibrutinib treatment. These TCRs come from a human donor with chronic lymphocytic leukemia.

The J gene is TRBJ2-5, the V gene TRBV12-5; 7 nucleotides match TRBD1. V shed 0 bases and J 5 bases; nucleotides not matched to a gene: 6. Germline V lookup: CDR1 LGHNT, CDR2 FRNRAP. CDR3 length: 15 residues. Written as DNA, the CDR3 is TGTGCTAGTGGTTTGGTTTATAGGGGGCGGGAGACCCAGTACTTC. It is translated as CASGLVYRGRETQYF. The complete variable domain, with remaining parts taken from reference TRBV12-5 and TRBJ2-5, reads DARVTQTPRHKVTEMGQEVTMRCQPILGHNTVFWYRQTMMQGLELLAYFRNRAPLDDSGMPKDRFSAEMPDATLATLKIQPSEPRDSAVYFCASGLVYRGRETQYFGPGTRLLVL.

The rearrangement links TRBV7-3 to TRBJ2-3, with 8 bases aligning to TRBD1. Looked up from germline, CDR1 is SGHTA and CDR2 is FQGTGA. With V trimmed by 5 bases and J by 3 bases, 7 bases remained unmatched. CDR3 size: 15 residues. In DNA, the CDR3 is TGTGCCAGCAGCGAACAGGGGGTTGAGACAGATACGCAGTATTTT. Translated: CASSEQGVETDTQYF.

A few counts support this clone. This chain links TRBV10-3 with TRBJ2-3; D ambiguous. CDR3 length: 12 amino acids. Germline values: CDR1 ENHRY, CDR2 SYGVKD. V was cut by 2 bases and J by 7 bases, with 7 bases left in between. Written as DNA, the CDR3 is TGTGCCATCAGTGAGGGCGTATATACGCAGTATTTT. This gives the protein CAISEGVYTQYF.

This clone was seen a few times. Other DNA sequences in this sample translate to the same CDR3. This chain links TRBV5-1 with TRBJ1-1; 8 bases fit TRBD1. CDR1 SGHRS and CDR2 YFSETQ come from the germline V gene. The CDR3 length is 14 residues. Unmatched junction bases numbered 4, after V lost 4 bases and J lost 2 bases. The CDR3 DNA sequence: TGCGCCAGCAGCCCGGGGACAGGCAACACTGAAGCTTTCTTT. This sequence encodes CASSPGTGNTEAFF.

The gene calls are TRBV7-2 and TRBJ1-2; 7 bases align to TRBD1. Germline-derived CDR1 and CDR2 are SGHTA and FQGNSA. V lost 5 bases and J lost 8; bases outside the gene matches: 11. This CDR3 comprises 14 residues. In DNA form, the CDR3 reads TGTGCCAGCAGCCTCTTACAGGGGCGCGAGGGCTACACCTTC. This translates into CASSLLQGREGYTF.

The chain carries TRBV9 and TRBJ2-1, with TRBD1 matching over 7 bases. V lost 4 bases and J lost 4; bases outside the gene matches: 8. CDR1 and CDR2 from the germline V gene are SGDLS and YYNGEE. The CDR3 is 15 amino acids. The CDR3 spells CASSTGTEFYNEQFF. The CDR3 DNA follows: TGTGCCAGCAGCACCGGGACAGAGTTTTACAATGAGCAGTTCTTC.

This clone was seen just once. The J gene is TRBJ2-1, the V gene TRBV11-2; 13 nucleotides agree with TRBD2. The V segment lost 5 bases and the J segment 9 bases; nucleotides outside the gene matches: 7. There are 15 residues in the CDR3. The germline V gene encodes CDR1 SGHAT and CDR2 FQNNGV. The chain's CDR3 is CASSPTSGRTGEQFF. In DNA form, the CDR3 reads TGTGCCAGCAGCCCGACTAGCGGGAGGACCGGTGAGCAGTTCTTC.

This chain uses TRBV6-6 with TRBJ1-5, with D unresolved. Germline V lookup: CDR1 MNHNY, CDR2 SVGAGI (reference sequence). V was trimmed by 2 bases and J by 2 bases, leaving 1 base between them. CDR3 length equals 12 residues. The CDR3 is CASSYGNQPQHF. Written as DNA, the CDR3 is TGTGCCAGCAGTTACGGCAATCAGCCCCAGCATTTT.

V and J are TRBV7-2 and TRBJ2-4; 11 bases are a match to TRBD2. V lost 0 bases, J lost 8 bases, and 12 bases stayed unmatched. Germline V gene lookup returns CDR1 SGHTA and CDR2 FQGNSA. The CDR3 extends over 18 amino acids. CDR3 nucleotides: TGTGCCAGCAGCTTAGCGTCCCCATTAGCGGGAGGGGGGTACATTCAGTACTTC. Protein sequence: CASSLASPLAGGGYIQYF. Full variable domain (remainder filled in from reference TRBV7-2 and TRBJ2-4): GAGVSQSPSNKVTEKGKDVELRCDPISGHTALYWYRQSLGQGLEFLIYFQGNSAPDKSGLPSDRFSAERTGGSVSTLTIQRTQQEDSAVYLCASSLASPLAGGGYIQYFGAGTRLSVL.

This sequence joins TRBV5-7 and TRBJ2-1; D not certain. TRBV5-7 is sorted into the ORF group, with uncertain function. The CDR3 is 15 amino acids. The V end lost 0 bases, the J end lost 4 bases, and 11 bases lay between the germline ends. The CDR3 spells CASSLGGGRYNEQFF. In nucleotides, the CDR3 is TGTGCCAGCAGCTTGGGGGGTGGAAGGTACAATGAGCAGTTCTTC.